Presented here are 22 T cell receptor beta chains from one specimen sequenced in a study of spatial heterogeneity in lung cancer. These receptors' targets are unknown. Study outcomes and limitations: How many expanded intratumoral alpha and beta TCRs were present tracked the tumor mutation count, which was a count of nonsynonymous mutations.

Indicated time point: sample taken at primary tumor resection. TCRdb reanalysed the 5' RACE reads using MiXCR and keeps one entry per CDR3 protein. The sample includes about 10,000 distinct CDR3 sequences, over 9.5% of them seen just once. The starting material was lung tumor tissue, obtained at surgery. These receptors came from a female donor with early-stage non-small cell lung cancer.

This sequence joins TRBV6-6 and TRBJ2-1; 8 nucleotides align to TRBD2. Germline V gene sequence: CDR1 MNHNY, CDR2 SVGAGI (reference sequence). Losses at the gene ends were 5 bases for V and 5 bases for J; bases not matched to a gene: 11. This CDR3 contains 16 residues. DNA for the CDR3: TGTGCCAGCAGTCCCTATGGGGGTAGCGGGAACAATGAGCAGTTCTTC. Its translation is CASSPYGGSGNNEQFF.

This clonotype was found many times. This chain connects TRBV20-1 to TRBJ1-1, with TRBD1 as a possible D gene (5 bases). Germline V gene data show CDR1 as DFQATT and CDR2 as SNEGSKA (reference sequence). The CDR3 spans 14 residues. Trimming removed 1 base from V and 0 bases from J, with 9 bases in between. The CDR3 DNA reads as TGCAGTGCTAGAGGTGGCAGGGTGAACACTGAAGCTTTCTTT. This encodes CSARGGRVNTEAFF.

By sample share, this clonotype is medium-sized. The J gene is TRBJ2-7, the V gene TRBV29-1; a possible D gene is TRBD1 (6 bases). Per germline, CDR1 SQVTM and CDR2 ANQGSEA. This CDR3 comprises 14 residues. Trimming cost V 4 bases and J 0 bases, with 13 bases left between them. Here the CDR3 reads CSVGDRLSSYEQYF. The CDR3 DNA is TGCAGCGTTGGAGACAGGTTGAGCTCCTACGAGCAGTACTTC.

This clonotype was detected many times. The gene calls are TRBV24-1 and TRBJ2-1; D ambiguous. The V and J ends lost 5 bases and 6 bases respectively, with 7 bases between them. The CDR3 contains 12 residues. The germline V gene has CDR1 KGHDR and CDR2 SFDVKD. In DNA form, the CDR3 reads TGTGCCACCAGTGGCTCTTCCAATGAGCAGTTCTTC. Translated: CATSGSSNEQFF.

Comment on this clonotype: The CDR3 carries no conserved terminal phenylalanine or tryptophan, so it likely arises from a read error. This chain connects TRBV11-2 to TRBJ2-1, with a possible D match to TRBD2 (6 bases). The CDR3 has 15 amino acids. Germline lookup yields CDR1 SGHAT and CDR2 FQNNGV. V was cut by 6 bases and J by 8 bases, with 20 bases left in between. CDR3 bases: TGTGCCAGCAGTCAAGGGGCTAGCGCCGGGTATGAGCAGTTCCTC. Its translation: CASSQGASAGYEQFL.

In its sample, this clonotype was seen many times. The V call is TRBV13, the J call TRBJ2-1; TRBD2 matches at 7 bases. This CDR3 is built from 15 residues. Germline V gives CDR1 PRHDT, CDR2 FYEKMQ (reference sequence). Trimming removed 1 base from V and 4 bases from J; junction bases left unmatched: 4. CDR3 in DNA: TGTGCCAGCAGCTTAGAGCGGGATTTATACAATGAGCAGTTCTTC. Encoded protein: CASSLERDLYNEQFF.

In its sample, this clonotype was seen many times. The DNA of the CDR3 is TGCGCCAGCAGCCTCGGACAGACGGGTGAGCAGTACTTC. Translated, it gives CASSLGQTGEQYF. V and J are TRBV5-1 and TRBJ2-7; tentative D call: TRBD1 (6 bases). V lost 4 bases and J lost 7, with 15 bases in between. This CDR3 is built from 13 residues. The V gene's germline CDR1 is SGHRS and CDR2 YFSETQ.

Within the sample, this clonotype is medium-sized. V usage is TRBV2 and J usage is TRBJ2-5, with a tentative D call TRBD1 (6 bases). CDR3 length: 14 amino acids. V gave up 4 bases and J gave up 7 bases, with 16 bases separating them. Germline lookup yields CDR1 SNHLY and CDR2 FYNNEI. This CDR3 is CASSAGTRGGTQYF. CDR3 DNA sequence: TGTGCCAGCAGTGCCGGGACAAGAGGTGGGACCCAGTACTTC. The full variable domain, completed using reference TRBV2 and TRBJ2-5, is EPEVTQTPSHQVTQMGQEVILRCVPISNHLYFYWYRQILGQKVEFLVSFYNNEISEKSEIFDDQFSVERPDGSNFTLKIRSTKLEDSAMYFCASSAGTRGGTQYFGPGTRLLVL.

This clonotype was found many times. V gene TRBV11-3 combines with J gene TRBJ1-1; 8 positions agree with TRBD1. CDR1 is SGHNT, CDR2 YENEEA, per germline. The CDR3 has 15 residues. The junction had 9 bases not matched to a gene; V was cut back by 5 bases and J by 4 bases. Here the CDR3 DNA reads TGTGCCAGCAGCCCCGGACAGGGAAGTATCACTGAAGCTTTCTTT. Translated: CASSPGQGSITEAFF.

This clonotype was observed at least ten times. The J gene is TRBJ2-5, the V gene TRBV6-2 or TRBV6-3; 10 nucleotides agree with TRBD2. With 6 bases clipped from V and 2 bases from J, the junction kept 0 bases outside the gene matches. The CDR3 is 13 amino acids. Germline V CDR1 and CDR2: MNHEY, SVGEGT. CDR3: CASRLAGQETQYF. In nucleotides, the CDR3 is TGTGCCAGCAGACTAGCGGGGCAAGAGACCCAGTACTTC.

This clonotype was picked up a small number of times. DNA of the CDR3: TGTGCCAGCGGTCCGGGACGGAGGTTCTATGGCTACACCTTC. It codes for CASGPGRRFYGYTF. This chain uses TRBV6-5 with TRBJ1-2, with D tentatively TRBD1 (5 bases). The length of the CDR3 is 14 residues. The germline V and J ends were trimmed by 8 bases and 4 bases, with 17 bases remaining between them. Looked up from germline, CDR1 is MNHEY and CDR2 is SVGAGI.

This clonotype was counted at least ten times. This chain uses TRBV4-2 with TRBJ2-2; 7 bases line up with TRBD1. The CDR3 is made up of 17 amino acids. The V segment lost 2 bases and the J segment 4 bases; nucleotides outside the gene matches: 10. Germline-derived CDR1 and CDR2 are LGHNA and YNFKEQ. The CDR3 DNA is TGTGCCAGCAGCCAATCCCCCGAAGGGGGCTTCACCGGGGAGCTGTTTTTT. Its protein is CASSQSPEGGFTGELFF.

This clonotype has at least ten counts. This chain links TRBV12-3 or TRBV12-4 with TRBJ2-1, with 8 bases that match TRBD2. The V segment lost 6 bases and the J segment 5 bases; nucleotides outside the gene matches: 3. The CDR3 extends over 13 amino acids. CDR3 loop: CASRAAGDNEQFF. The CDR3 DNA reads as TGTGCCAGCAGAGCAGCGGGGGACAATGAGCAGTTCTTC.

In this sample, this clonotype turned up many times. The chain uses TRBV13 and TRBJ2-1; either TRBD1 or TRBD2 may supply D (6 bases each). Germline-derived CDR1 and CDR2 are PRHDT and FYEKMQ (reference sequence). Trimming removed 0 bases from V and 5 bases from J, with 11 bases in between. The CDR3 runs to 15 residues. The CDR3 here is CASSLGQGLNNEQFF. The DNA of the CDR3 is TGTGCCAGCAGCTTAGGACAGGGACTGAACAATGAGCAGTTCTTC. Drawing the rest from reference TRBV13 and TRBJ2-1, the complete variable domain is AAGVIQSPRHLIKEKRETATLKCYPIPRHDTVYWYQQGPGQDPQFLISFYEKMQSDKGSIPDRFSAQQFSDYHSELNMSSLELGDSALYFCASSLGQGLNNEQFFGPGTRLTVL.

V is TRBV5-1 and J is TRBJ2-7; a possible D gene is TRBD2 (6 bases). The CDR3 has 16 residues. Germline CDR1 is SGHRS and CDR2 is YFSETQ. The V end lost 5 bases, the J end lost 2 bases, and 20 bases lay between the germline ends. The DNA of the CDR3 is TGCGCCAGCAGACCCGGGACGGGCTGGGGGGCCTACGAGCAGTACTTC. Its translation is CASRPGTGWGAYEQYF. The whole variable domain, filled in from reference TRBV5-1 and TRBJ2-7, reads KAGVTQTPRYLIKTRGQQVTLSCSPISGHRSVSWYQQTPGQGLQFLFEYFSETQRNKGNFPGRFSGRQFSNSRSEMNVSTLELGDSALYLCASRPGTGWGAYEQYFGPGTRLTVT.

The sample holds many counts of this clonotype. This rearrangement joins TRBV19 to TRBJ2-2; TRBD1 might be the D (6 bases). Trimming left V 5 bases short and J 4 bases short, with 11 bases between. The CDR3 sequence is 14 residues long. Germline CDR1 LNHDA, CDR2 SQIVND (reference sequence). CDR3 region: CASSFRQATGELFF. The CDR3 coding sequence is TGTGCCAGTAGTTTTAGACAGGCCACCGGGGAGCTGTTTTTT.

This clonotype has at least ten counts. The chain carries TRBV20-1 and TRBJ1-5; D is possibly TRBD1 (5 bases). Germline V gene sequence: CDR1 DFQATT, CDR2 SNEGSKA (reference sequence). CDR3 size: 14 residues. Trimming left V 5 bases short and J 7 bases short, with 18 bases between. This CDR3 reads CSAPSAGSGQPQHF. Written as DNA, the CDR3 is TGCAGTGCTCCCTCCGCAGGGAGCGGACAGCCCCAGCATTTT.

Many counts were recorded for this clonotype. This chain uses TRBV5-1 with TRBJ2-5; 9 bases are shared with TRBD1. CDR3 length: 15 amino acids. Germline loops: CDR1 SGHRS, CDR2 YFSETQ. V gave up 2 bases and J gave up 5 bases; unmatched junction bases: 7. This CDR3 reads CASSFPGQGTETQYF. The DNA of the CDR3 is TGCGCCAGCAGCTTCCCGGGACAGGGAACGGAGACCCAGTACTTC.

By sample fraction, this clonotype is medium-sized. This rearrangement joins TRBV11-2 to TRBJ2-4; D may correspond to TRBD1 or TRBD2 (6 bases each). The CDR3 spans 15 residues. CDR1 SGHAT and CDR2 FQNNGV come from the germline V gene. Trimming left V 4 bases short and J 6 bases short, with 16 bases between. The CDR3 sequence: CASSSSRGVGNIQYF. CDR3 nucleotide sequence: TGTGCCAGCAGCTCCTCTAGGGGGGTTGGAAACATTCAGTACTTC.

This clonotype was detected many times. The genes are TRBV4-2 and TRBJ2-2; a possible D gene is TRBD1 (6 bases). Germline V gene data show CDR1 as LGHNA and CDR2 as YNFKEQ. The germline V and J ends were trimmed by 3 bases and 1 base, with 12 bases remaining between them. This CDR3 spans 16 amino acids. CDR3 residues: CASSQSPGQNTGELFF. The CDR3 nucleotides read TGTGCCAGCAGCCAGTCCCCGGGACAGAACACCGGGGAGCTGTTTTTT.

The CDR3 protein is CASGARASDTQYF. The CDR3 nucleotides are TGCGCCAGCGGGGCTAGAGCTTCAGATACGCAGTATTTT. V gene TRBV5-1 combines with J gene TRBJ2-3; D is possibly TRBD1 (5 bases). This CDR3 spans 13 amino acids. V lost 7 bases and J lost 4, with 13 bases in between. Looked up from germline, CDR1 is SGHRS and CDR2 is YFSETQ.

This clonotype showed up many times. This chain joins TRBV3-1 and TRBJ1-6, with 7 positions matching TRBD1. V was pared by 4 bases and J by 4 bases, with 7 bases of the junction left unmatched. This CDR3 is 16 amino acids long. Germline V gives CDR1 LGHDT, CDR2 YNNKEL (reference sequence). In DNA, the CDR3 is TGTGCCAGCAGCCCCACCTTACAGGGGTATAATTCACCCCTCCACTTT. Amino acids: CASSPTLQGYNSPLHF. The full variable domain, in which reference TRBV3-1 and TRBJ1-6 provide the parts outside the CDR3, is DTAVSQTPKYLVTQMGNDKSIKCEQNLGHDTMYWYKQDSKKFLKIMFSYNNKELIINETVPNRFSPKSPDKAHLNLHINSLELGDSAVYFCASSPTLQGYNSPLHFGNGTRLTVT.